The sequence of this T cell receptor beta chain was determined in a study of cytotoxic CD8 clonotypes in ibrutinib-treated CLL. Study observations and caveats: The study found baseline clonality above age-matched healthy donors, tracking circulating CD8+ T-cell counts.

Note on this clone: As yet, its antigen is unknown.

CDR3 length: 15 residues. Germline V CDR1 and CDR2: SGDLS, YYNGEE. V shed 0 bases and J 4 bases; nucleotides not matched to a gene: 5. Assay: immunoSEQ multiplex PCR; the TCRdb copy retains only in-frame clones and omits some. The table shows approximately 70,000 clones, with around 84% occurring only once. The gene calls are TRBV9 and TRBJ2-7; TRBD1 aligns across 9 bases. Sequencing used PBMCs, obtained at disease progression, from a patient treated with ibrutinib. This clonotype originated in a human donor with chronic lymphocytic leukemia. The CDR3 sequence: CASSVEGQGGYEQYF. Here the CDR3 DNA reads TGTGCCAGCAGCGTAGAGGGACAGGGTGGGTACGAGCAGTACTTC. Supplemented by reference TRBV9 and TRBJ2-7, the full variable domain reads DSGVTQTPKHLITATGQRVTLRCSPRSGDLSVYWYQQSLDQGLQFLIQYYNGEERAKGNILERFSAQQFPDLHSELNLSSLELGDSALYFCASSVEGQGGYEQYFGPGTRLTVT.